This TCR beta chain was found in a study of T-cell reconstitution after alpha-beta-depleted transplantation in children. As to this clonotype: Its antigen is currently unknown.

The study's findings and limits: Expanded clones from the graft, numbering several hundred, reportedly supplied alpha-beta T cells about two months after transplant. The origin of high day-60 TCRbeta diversity in some patients lay in surviving recipient T cells and thymic progenitors.

As it was prepared, the TCRbeta library received unique molecular identifiers. TCRdb re-analysed the PCR reads in MiXCR, keeping a single row per CDR3 protein. The table lists around 670,000 distinct CDR3 sequences, around 14% of them singletons. Germline V gene sequence: CDR1 LNHNV, CDR2 YYDKDF (reference sequence). The CDR3 is made up of 15 amino acids. V was clipped by 7 bases and J by 6 bases, with 20 bases between them. Sequences were derived from PBMCs, sampled before TCRalphabeta/CD19-depleted stem cell transplant. This rearrangement joins TRBV15 to TRBJ2-3, with D maybe TRBD1 (6 bases). The TCR originated in a girl aged 2 to 10 with congenital amegakaryocytic thrombocytopenia, due to receive a stem cell transplant. As DNA, the CDR3 is TGTGCCACCACCCCTTGGTCAGGGGCCCTTGATACGCAGTATTTT. It codes for CATTPWSGALDTQYF.